The entry below gives a single TCR beta chain sequence along with its context. Antigen: not known. Trimming removed 6 bases from V and 3 bases from J; junction bases left unmatched: 4. Germline CDR1 and CDR2: SNHLY and FYNNEI. CDR3 length equals 13 residues. The data were taken from a study of CD4 T cells in relation to SARS-CoV-2 and coronaviruses. Findings and caveats of the study: This crossreactivity analysis covered spike protein alone, no other viral proteins.

Before the COVID-19 pandemic, during about 2011-2019, CD4+ T cells were taken from unexposed donors. CD4+ T cells were isolated from the cells after less than 13 days of culture. On days 3 and 7, cultures got half fresh IL-2 medium. Sequencing was performed with immunoSEQ multiplex PCR; in TCRdb, only in-frame clones are kept and a portion is missing. The sample includes around 26,000 clones, 70% to 80% of them seen just once. The receptor's source is a human donor in good health. The chain has TRBV2 and TRBJ1-1, with 7 bases matching TRBD1. The sequencing input was CD4+ T cells from PBMCs, cultured in vitro. The CDR3 sequence: CASSPQGDTEAFF. In nucleotides, the CDR3 is TGTGCCAGCAGCCCCCAGGGGGACACTGAAGCTTTCTTT.